This is a list of T cell receptor beta chains from one sample in a study of technical replicates of blood from a few donors. Data came from immunoSEQ multiplex PCR; TCRdb stores just in-frame clones and leaves some out. The sample has about 76,000 clones, approximately 94% seen once. The sequencing input was T cells isolated from PBMCs. These TCRs come from a human donor in good health. Both conserved end residues are part of each CDR3.

j_gene: TRBJ2-3
v_gene: TRBV15
CDR3aa: CATSRAVLTDTQYF

j_gene: TRBJ2-2
v_gene: TRBV6-4
CDR3aa: CASSDHLAGTSGTGELFF

j_gene: TRBJ2-7
v_gene: TRBV18
CDR3aa: CASSPQGNEQYF

j_gene: TRBJ1-2
v_gene: TRBV9
CDR3aa: CASSVGGGSFYTF

j_gene: TRBJ2-1
v_gene: TRBV19
CDR3aa: CASSIVDEQFF

j_gene: TRBJ2-2
v_gene: TRBV5-4
CDR3aa: CASSGTLSGELFF

j_gene: TRBJ2-7
v_gene: TRBV7-2
CDR3aa: CASSLSGGPFYEQYF

j_gene: TRBJ2-1
v_gene: TRBV27
CDR3aa: CASSLFSGFEQFF

j_gene: TRBJ1-1
v_gene: TRBV7-9
CDR3aa: CASSQVQGTTEAFF

j_gene: TRBJ2-1
v_gene: TRBV13
CDR3aa: CASSFDRDKEFF

j_gene: TRBJ1-4
v_gene: TRBV2
CDR3aa: CASSPGQLNEKLFF